Described below is a single T cell receptor (beta chain) sequence and its context. Germline lookup yields CDR1 SGHVS and CDR2 FNYEAQ. V trimming: 5 bases; J trimming: 5 bases; junction bases outside the gene matches: 4. This CDR3 region has 13 residues. This table comes from immunoSEQ multiplex PCR, and its TCRdb copy is limited to in-frame clones, with some not included. The data show over 200,000 clones, with about 80% seen just once and 1.8% held by the top ten. This sample was taken from a study of blood T cell repertoires in COVID-19. Recruits, aged about 18 to 89 years, lived in 24 US areas. Material for sequencing was PBMCs or T cells enriched from blood (not recorded which). The chain has TRBV7-6 and TRBJ2-7; 9 bases agree with TRBD1. The origin of this receptor is a man aged 55 to 70 who had recovered from COVID-19. The CDR3: CASSMGQGNEQYF. Here the CDR3 DNA reads TGTGCCAGCAGCATGGGACAGGGTAACGAGCAGTACTTC.